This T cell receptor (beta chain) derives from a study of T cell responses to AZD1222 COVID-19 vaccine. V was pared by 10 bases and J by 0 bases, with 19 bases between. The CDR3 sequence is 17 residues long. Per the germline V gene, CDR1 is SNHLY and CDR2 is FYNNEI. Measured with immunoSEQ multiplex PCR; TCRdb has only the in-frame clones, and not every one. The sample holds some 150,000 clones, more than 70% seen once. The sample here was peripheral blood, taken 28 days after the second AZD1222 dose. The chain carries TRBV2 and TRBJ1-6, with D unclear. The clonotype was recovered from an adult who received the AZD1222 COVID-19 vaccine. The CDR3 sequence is CATAEGNLDSYNSPLHF. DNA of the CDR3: TGTGCCACAGCGGAGGGAAACCTCGACTCCTATAATTCACCCCTCCACTTT.